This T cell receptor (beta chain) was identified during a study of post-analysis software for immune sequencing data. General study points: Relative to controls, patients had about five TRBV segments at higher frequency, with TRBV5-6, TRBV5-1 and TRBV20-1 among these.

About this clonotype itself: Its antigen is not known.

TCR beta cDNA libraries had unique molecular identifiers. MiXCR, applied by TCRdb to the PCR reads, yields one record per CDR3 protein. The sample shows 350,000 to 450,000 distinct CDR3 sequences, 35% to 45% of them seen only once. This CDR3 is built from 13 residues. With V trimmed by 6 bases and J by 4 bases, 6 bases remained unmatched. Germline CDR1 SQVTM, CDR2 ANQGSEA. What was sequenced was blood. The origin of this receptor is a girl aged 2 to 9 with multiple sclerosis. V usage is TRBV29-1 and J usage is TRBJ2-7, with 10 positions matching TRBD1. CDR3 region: CSVRQGARYEQYF. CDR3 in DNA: TGCAGCGTCCGACAGGGGGCGCGGTACGAGCAGTACTTC.